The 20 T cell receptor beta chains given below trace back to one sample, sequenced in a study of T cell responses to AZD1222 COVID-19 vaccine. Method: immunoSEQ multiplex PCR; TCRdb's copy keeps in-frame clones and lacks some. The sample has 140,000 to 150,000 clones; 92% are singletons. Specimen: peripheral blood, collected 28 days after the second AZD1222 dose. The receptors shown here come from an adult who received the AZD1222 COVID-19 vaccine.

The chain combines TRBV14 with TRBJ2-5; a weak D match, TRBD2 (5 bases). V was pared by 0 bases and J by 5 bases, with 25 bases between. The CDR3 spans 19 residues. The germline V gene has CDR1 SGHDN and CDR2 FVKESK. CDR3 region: CASSQDPHRGISPRETQYF. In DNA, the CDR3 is TGTGCCAGCAGCCAAGACCCCCACAGAGGGATTAGTCCGAGGGAGACCCAGTACTTC. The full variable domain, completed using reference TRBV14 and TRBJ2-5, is EAGVTQFPSHSVIEKGQTVTLRCDPISGHDNLYWYRRVMGKEIKFLLHFVKESKQDESGMPNNRFLAERTGGTYSTLKVQPAELEDSGVYFCASSQDPHRGISPRETQYFGPGTRLLVL.

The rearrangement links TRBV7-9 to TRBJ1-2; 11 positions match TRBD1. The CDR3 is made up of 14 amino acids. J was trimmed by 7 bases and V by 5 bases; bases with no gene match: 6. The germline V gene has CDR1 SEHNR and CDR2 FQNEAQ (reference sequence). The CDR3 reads CASSQGQGAVGYTF. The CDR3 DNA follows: TGTGCCAGCAGCCAAGGACAGGGGGCTGTTGGCTACACCTTC. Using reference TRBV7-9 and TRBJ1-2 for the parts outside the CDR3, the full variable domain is DTGVSQNPRHKITKRGQNVTFRCDPISEHNRLYWYRQTLGQGPEFLTYFQNEAQLEKSRLLSDRFSAERPKGSFSTLEIQRTEQGDSAMYLCASSQGQGAVGYTFGSGTRLTVV.

CDR3 bases: TGTGCCAGCAGTTACTCGGACAACGAGAACTATGGCTACACCTTC. This gives the protein CASSYSDNENYGYTF. This chain uses TRBV6-2 or TRBV6-3 with TRBJ1-2; TRBD1 might be the D (5 bases). The CDR3 spans 15 residues. Germline V CDR1 and CDR2: MNHEY, SVGEGT. Trimming took off 0 bases at V and 2 bases at J, with 10 bases between the two ends.

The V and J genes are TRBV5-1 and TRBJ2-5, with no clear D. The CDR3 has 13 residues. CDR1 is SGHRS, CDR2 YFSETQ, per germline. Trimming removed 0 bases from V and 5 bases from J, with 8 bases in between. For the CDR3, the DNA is TGCGCCAGCAGCTTGGAGAGCCGGGAGACCCAGTACTTC. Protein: CASSLESRETQYF.

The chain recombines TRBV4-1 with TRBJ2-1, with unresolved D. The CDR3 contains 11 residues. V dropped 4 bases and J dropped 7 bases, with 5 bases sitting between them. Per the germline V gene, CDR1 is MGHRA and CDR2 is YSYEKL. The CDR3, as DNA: TGCGCCAGCAGCCTGGGAAATGAGCAGTTCTTC. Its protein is CASSLGNEQFF.

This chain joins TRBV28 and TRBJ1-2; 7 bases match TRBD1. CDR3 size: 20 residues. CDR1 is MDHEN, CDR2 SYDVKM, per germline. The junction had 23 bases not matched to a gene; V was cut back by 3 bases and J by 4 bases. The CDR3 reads CASSFPDRTHPSASSYGYTF. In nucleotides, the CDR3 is TGTGCCAGCAGTTTCCCGGACAGGACTCACCCCTCTGCCTCTTCCTATGGCTACACCTTC.

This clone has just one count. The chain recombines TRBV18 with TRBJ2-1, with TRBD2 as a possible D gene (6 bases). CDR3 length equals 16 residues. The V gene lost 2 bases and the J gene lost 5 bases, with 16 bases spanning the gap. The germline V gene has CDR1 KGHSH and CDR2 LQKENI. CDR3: CASSPNAGRSDNEQFF. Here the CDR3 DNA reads TGTGCCAGCTCACCAAATGCGGGACGCTCAGACAATGAGCAGTTCTTC.

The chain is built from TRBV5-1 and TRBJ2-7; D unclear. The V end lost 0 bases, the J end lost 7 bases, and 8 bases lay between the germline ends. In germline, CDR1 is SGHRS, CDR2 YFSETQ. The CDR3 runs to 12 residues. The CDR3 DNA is TGCGCCAGCAGCTTGGACTCGAGGGAGCAGTACTTC. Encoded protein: CASSLDSREQYF.

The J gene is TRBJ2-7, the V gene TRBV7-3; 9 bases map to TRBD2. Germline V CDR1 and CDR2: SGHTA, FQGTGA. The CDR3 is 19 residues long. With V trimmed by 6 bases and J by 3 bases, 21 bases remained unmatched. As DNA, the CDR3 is TGTGCCAGCAGTTGTACTCCCCCCGGAGCGGGAGGACTTATCTACGAGCAGTACTTC. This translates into CASSCTPPGAGGLIYEQYF. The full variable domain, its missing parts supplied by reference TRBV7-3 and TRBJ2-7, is GAGVSQTPSNKVTEKGKYVELRCDPISGHTALYWYRQSLGQGPEFLIYFQGTGAADDSGLPNDRFFAVRPEGSVSTLKIQRTERGDSAVYLCASSCTPPGAGGLIYEQYFGPGTRLTVT.

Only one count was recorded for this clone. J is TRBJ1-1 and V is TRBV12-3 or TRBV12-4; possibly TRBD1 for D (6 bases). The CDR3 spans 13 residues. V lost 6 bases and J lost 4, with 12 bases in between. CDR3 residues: CASRQGEATEAFF. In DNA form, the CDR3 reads TGTGCCAGCAGACAGGGCGAGGCCACTGAAGCTTTCTTT.

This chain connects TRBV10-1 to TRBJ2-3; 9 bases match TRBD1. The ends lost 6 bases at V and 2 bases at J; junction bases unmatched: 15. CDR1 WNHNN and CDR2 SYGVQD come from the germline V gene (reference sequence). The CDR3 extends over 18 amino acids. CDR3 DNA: TGCGCCAGCAGAAGGACAGGGGACCATCTTCAGTACACAGATACGCAGTATTTT. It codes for CASRRTGDHLQYTDTQYF.

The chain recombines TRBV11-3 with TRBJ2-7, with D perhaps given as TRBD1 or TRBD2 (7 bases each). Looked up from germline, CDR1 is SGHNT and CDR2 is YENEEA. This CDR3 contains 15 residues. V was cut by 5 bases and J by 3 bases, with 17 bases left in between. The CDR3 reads CASSAGAGGDYEQYF. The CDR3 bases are TGTGCCAGCAGCGCGGGGGCAGGGGGGGACTACGAGCAGTACTTC.

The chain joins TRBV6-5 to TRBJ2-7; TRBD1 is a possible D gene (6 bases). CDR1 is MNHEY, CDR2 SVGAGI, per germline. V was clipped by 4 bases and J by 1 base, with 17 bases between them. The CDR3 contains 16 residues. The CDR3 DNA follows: TGTGCCAGCAGTTCTCCACTATTGACAGGTTCCTACGAGCAGTACTTC. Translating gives CASSSPLLTGSYEQYF.

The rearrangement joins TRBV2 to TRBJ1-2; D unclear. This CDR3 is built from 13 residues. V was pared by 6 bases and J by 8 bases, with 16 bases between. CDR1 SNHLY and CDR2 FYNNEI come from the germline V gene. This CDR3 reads CASRNSLPGGYTF. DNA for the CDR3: TGTGCCAGCAGGAACAGCCTACCGGGAGGCTACACCTTC.

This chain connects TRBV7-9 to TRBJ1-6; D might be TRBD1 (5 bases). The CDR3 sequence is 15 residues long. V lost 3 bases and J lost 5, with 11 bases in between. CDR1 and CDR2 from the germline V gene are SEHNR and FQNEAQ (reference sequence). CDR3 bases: TGTGCCAGCAGCTTCCAGGGCCGCAATAATTCACCCCTCCACTTT. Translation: CASSFQGRNNSPLHF.

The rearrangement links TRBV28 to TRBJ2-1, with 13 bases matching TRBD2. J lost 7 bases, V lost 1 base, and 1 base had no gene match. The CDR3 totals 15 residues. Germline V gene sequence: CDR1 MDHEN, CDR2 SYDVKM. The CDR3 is CASSLLGLAGNEQFF. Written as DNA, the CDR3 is TGTGCCAGCAGTTTATTGGGACTAGCGGGAAATGAGCAGTTCTTC.

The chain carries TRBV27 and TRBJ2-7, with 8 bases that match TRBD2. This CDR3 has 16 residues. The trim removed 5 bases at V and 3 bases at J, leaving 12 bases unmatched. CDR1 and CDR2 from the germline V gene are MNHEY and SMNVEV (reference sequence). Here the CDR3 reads CASSPSGGERGYEQYF. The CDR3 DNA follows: TGTGCCAGCAGTCCCTCGGGAGGGGAGAGGGGCTACGAGCAGTACTTC.

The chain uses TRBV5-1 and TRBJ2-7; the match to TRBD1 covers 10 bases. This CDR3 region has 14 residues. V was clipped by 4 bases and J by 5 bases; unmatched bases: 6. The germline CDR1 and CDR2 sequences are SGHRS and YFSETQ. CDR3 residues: CASSPGTGVNEQYF. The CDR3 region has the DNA TGCGCCAGCAGCCCCGGGACAGGGGTGAACGAGCAGTACTTC.

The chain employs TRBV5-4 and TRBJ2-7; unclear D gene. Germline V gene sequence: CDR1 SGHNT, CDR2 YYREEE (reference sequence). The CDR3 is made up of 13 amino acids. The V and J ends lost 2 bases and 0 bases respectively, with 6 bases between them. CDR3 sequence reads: CASSFRSSYEQYF. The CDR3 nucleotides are TGTGCCAGCAGCTTCAGGAGCTCCTACGAGCAGTACTTC.

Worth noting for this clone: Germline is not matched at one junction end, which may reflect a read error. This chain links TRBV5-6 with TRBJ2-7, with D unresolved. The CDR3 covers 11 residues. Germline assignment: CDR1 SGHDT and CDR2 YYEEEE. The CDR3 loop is CASSLGYEQYF. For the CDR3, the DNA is TGTGCCAGCAGTTTGGGGTACGAGCAGTACTTC.